What follows are 3 T cell receptor beta chains derived from one specimen sequenced in a study of shared clonotypes between healthy human individuals. Data came from immunoSEQ multiplex PCR; TCRdb stores just in-frame clones and leaves some out. The sample shows 490,000 or so clones, about 80% of them seen only once. The sequenced sample consisted of PBMCs. The receptors shown here come from a woman aged 40-49 years in good health. Some clones in this sample may be carry-over from other donors' samples.

The table lists this clone with a count of one. V gene TRBV6-1 combines with J gene TRBJ1-4, with 9 bases that match TRBD1. Germline CDR1 reads MNHNS; CDR2 reads SASEGT. With V trimmed by 7 bases and J by 8 bases, 8 bases remained unmatched. CDR3 size: 14 residues. CDR3: CASTSGQGGEKLFF. Written as DNA, the CDR3 is TGTGCCAGCACATCGGGACAGGGAGGCGAAAAACTGTTTTTT.

Turning to this clone: This could be a read error, since a much larger clone is one nucleotide away. The genes are TRBV5-4 and TRBJ2-7; D is ambiguous. This CDR3 has 13 amino acids. V lost 0 bases to trimming and J lost 1 base, with 5 bases between them. Germline CDR1 reads SGHNT; CDR2 reads YYREEE (reference sequence). As DNA, the CDR3 is TGTGCCAGCAGCTTGGGCAGGTCCTACGAGCAGTACTTC. Its protein is CASSLGRSYEQYF.

The V call is TRBV27, the J call TRBJ1-2, with 7 bases identical to TRBD1. The CDR3 sequence is 16 residues long. Trimming cost V 2 bases and J 4 bases; bases outside gene matches: 10. Germline values: CDR1 MNHEY, CDR2 SMNVEV (reference sequence). CDR3 sequence: CASSLTNTGDAYGYTF. The CDR3 DNA sequence: TGTGCCAGCAGTTTAACTAATACAGGGGACGCCTATGGCTACACCTTC.